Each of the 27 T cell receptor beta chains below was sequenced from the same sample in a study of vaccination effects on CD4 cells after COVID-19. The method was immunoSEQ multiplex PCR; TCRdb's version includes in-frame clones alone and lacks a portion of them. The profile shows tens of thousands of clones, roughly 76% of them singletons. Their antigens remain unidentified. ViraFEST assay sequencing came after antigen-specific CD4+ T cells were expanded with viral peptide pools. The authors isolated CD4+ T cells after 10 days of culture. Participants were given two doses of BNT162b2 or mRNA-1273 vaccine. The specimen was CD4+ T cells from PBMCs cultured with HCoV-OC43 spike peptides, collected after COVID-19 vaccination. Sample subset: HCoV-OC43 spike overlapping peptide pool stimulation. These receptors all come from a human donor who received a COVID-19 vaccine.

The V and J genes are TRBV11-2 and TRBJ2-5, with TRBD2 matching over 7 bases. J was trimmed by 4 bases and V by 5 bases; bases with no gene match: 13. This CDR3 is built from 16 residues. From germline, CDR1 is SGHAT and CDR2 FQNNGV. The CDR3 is CASSPSKGLESETQYF. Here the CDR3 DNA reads TGTGCCAGCAGCCCCTCTAAAGGACTAGAATCAGAGACCCAGTACTTC.

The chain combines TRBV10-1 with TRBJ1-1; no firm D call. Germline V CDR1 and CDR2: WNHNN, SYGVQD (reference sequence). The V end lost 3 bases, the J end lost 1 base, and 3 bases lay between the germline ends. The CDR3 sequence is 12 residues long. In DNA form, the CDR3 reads TGCGCCAGCAGTGATTCGAACACTGAAGCTTTCTTT. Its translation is CASSDSNTEAFF.

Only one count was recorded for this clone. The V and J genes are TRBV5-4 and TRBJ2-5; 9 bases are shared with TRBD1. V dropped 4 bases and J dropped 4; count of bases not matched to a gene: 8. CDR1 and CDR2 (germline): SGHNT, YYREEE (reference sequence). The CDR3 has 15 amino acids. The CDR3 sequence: CASSIQGALRETQYF. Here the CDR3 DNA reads TGTGCCAGCAGCATACAGGGGGCGCTACGAGAGACCCAGTACTTC. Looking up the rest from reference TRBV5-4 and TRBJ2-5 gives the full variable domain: ETGVTQSPTHLIKTRGQQVTLRCSSQSGHNTVSWYQQALGQGPQFIFQYYREEENGRGNFPPRFSGLQFPNYSSELNVNALELDDSALYLCASSIQGALRETQYFGPGTRLLVL.

CDR3: CASSGGQRETQYF. For the CDR3, the DNA is TGTGCCAGCAGCGGGGGGCAGCGAGAGACCCAGTACTTC. The chain is built from TRBV6-2 or TRBV6-3 and TRBJ2-5; a possible D gene is TRBD2 (7 bases). V lost 6 bases, J lost 4 bases, and 12 bases lay in between. This CDR3 has 13 residues. Germline V lookup: CDR1 MNHEY, CDR2 SVGEGT.

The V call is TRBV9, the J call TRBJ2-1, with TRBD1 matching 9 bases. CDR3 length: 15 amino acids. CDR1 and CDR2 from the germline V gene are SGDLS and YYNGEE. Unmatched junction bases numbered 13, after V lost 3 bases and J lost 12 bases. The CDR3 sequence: CASSGPGTGPTGQFF. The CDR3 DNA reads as TGTGCCAGCAGCGGGCCCGGGACAGGGCCCACAGGGCAGTTCTTC.

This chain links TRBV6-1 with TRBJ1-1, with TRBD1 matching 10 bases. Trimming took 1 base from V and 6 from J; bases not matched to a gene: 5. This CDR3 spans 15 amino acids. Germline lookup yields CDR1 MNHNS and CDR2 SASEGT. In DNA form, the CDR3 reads TGTGCCAGCAGTGAAGACCGACAGGGGGCGGCTGAAGCTTTCTTT. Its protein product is CASSEDRQGAAEAFF.

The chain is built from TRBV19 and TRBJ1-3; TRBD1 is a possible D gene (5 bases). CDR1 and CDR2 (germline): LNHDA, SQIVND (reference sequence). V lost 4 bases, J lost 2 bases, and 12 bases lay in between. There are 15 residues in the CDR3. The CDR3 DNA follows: TGTGCCAGTAGTAGCCTGGGGGGAGCTGGAAACACCATATATTTT. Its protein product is CASSSLGGAGNTIYF.

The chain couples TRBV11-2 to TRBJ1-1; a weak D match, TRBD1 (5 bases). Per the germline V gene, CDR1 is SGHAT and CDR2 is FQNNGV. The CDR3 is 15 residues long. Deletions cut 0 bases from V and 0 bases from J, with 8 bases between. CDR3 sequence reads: CASSLEVTVNTEAFF. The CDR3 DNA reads TGTGCCAGCAGCTTAGAAGTGACAGTGAACACTGAAGCTTTCTTT.

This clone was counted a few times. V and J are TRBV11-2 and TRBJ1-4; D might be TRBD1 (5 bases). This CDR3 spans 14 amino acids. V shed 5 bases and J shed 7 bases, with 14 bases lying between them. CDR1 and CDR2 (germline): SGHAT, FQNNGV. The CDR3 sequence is CASSQRDGTEKLFF. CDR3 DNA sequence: TGTGCCAGCAGCCAGAGGGACGGAACTGAAAAACTGTTTTTT.

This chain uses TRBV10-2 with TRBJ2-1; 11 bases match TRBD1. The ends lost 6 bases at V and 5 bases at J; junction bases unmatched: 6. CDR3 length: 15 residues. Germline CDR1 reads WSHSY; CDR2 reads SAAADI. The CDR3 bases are TGCGCCAGCAGAGAAGGGACAGGGGGAAACAATGAGCAGTTCTTC. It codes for CASREGTGGNNEQFF.

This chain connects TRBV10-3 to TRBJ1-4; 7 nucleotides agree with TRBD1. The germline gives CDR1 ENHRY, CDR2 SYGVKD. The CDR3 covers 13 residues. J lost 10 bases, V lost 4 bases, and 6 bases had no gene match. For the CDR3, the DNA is TGTGCCATCAGTGGTATTGGACAGGCAAAACTGTTTTTT. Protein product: CAISGIGQAKLFF.

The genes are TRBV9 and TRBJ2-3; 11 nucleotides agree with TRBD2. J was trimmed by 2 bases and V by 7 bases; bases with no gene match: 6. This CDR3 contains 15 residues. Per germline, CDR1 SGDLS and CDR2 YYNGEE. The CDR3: CASSGTSGFTDTQYF. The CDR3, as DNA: TGTGCCAGCTCGGGGACTAGCGGCTTCACAGATACGCAGTATTTT.

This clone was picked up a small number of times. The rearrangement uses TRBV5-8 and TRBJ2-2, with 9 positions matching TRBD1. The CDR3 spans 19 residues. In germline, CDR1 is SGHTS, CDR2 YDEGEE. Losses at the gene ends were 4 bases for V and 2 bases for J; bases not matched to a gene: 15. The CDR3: CASSPIGQGLPVNTGELFF. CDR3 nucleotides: TGTGCCAGCAGCCCCATCGGACAGGGGCTTCCTGTTAACACCGGGGAGCTGTTTTTT.

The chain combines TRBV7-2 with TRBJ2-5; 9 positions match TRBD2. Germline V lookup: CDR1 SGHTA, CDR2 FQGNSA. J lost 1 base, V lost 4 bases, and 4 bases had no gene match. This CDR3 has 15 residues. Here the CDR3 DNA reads TGTGCCAGCAGCTATAATAGCGGGGGCCAAGAGACCCAGTACTTC. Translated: CASSYNSGGQETQYF.

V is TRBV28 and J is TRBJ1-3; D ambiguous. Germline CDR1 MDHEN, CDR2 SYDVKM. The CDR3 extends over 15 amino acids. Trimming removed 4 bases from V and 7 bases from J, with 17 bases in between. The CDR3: CASSWRGSRGNTIYF. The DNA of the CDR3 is TGTGCCAGCAGTTGGAGAGGGAGTAGAGGTAACACCATATATTTT.

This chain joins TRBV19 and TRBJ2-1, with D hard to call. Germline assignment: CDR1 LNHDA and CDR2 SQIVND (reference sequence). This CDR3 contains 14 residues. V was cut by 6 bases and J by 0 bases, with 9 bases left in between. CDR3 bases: TGTGCCAGTAGGCCGCGTAGCTCCTACAATGAGCAGTTCTTC. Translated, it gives CASRPRSSYNEQFF.

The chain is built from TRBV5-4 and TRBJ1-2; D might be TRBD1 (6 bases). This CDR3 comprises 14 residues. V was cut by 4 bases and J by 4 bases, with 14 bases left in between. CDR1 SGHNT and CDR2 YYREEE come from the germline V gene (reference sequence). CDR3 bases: TGTGCCAGCAGCCGGGGGGCCTTGGGCTATGGCTACACCTTC. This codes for CASSRGALGYGYTF.

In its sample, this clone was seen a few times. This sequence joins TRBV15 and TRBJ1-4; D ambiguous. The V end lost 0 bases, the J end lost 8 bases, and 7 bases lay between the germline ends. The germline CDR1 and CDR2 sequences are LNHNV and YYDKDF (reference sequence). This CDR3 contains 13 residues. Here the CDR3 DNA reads TGTGCCACCAGCAGAGATTGGCGAGAAAAACTGTTTTTT. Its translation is CATSRDWREKLFF.

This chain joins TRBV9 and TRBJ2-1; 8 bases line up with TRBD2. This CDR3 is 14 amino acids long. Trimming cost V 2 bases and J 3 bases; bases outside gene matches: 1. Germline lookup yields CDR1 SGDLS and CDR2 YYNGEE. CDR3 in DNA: TGTGCCAGCAGCGTTAGCGGGAACTACAATGAGCAGTTCTTC. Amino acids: CASSVSGNYNEQFF.

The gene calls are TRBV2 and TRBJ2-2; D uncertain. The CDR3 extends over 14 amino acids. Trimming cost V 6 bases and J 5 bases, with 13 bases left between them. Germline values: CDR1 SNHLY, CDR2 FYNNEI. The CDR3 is CASSLNPRTGELFF. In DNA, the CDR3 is TGTGCCAGCAGCCTAAACCCGAGGACCGGGGAGCTGTTTTTT.

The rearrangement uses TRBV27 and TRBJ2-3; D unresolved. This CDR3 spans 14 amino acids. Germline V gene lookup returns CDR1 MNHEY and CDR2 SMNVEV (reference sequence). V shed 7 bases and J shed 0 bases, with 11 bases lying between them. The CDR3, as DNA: TGTGCCAGCAAAGGATCGACTAGCACAGATACGCAGTATTTT. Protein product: CASKGSTSTDTQYF.

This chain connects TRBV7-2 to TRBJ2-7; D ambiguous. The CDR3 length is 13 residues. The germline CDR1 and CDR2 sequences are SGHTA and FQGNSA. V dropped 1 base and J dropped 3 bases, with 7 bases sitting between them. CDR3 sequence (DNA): TGTGCCAGCAGCTTAGATCACAGCTACGAGCAGTACGTC. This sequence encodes CASSLDHSYEQYV.

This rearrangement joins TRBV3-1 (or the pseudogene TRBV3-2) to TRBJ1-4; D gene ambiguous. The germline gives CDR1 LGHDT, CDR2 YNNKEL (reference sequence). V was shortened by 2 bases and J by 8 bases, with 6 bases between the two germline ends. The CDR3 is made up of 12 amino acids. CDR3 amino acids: CASSQSGEKLFF. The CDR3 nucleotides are TGTGCCAGCAGCCAATCAGGCGAAAAACTGTTTTTT.

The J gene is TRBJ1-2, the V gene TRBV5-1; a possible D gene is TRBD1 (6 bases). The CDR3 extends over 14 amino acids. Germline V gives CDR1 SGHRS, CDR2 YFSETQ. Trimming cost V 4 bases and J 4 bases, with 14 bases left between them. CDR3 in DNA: TGCGCCAGCAGCCCGACGACAGGCTTCTATGGCTACACCTTC. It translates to CASSPTTGFYGYTF. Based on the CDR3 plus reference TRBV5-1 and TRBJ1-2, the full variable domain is KAGVTQTPRYLIKTRGQQVTLSCSPISGHRSVSWYQQTPGQGLQFLFEYFSETQRNKGNFPGRFSGRQFSNSRSEMNVSTLELGDSALYLCASSPTTGFYGYTFGSGTRLTVV.

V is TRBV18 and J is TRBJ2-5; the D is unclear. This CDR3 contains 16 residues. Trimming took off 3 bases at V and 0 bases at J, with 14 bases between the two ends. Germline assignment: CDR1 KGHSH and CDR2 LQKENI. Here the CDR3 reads CASSPAAMRNQETQYF. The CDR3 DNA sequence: TGTGCCAGCTCACCGGCGGCAATGCGGAACCAAGAGACCCAGTACTTC.

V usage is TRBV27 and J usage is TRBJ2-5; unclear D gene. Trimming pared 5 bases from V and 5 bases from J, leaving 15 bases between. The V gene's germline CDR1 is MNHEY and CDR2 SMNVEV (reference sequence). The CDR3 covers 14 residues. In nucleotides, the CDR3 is TGTGCCAGCAGTCTAAGTCGACTGGGGGAGACCCAGTACTTC. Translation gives CASSLSRLGETQYF.

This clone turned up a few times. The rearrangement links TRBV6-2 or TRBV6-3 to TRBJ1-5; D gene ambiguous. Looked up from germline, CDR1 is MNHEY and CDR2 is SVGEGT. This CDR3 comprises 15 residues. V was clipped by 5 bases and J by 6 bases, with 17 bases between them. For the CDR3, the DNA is TGTGCCAGCAGTCCCCCTCGAGGTGGTGGTCAGCCCCAGCATTTT. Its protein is CASSPPRGGGQPQHF.